These 32 T cell receptor beta chains came from one sample sequenced in a study of T cells in Graves' hyperthyroidism and ophthalmopathy. TCR beta CDR3 sequences were amplified from RNA transcripts. Researchers ran a first-round RT-PCR on the TCR CDR3 using the HTBI primer set. TCRdb ran MiXCR on the multiplex PCR reads and lists one entry per CDR3 protein. The sample has some 380,000 distinct CDR3 sequences; roughly 14% are singletons. Sequencing input: blood. The receptors shown here come from a man younger than 45 with Graves' hyperthyroidism that later progressed to Graves' ophthalmopathy.

The gene calls are TRBV5-6 and TRBJ2-7, with a tentative D call TRBD2 (6 bases). There are 14 residues in the CDR3. The V and J ends lost 2 bases and 7 bases respectively, with 16 bases between them. CDR1 SGHDT and CDR2 YYEEEE come from the germline V gene. CDR3 DNA sequence: TGTGCCAGCAGCTTCGGGACTCCAGGCGGGGAGCAGTACTTC. This sequence encodes CASSFGTPGGEQYF.

This clonotype was counted only a few times. This sequence joins TRBV5-5 and TRBJ2-1; maybe TRBD2 (5 bases). Trimming cost V 2 bases and J 8 bases, with 14 bases left between them. CDR1 is SGHKS, CDR2 YYEKEE, per germline (reference sequence). The CDR3 is 14 amino acids. This chain's CDR3 is CASSLSIPGYEQFF. As DNA, the CDR3 is TGTGCCAGCAGCTTAAGTATCCCGGGGTATGAGCAGTTCTTC.

This clonotype showed up just a few times. CDR3 nucleotide sequence: TGTGCCACCAGGACAGGGTTCGAGCAGTACTTC. Its translation is CATRTGFEQYF. The chain combines TRBV6-2 or TRBV6-3 with TRBJ2-7; 8 bases match TRBD1. The ends lost 10 bases at V and 6 bases at J; junction bases unmatched: 5. The CDR3 runs to 11 residues. From germline, CDR1 is MNHEY and CDR2 SVGEGT.

This clonotype was observed many times. The chain recombines TRBV3-1 with TRBJ2-7; D not certain. The CDR3 is 14 amino acids. V lost 4 bases and J 1 base, leaving 11 bases between the germline ends. Germline V gene sequence: CDR1 LGHDT, CDR2 YNNKEL (reference sequence). The CDR3 DNA sequence: TGTGCCAGCAGCCCCGGACCCGGGTCCTACGAGCAGTACTTC. It codes for CASSPGPGSYEQYF.

This clonotype has more than one count but fewer than ten. The V and J genes are TRBV29-1 and TRBJ2-2; D call uncertain. The germline CDR1 and CDR2 sequences are SQVTM and ANQGSEA. V lost 0 bases to trimming and J lost 4 bases, with 9 bases between them. The CDR3 loop spans 14 amino acids. The CDR3 spells CSVEDGKGTGELFF. The CDR3 nucleotides read TGCAGCGTTGAAGATGGGAAGGGCACCGGGGAGCTGTTTTTT.

This rearrangement joins TRBV12-3 or TRBV12-4 to TRBJ2-7; D uncertain. This CDR3 has 12 amino acids. Trimming removed 1 base at V and 7 bases at J, with 8 bases between. The CDR3 DNA follows: TGTGCCAGCAGTTTAGGGCCCAGGGAGCAGTACTTC. Amino acids: CASSLGPREQYF.

V gene TRBV3-1 combines with J gene TRBJ1-1, with D unresolved. Germline CDR1 reads LGHDT; CDR2 reads YNNKEL (reference sequence). The CDR3 has 17 residues. V lost 4 bases and J lost 0, with 18 bases in between. Here the CDR3 reads CASSPRSWYTLNTEAFF. CDR3 bases: TGTGCCAGCAGCCCCAGATCGTGGTACACGTTGAACACTGAAGCTTTCTTT.

This clonotype showed up many times. This chain connects TRBV7-9 to TRBJ1-2; tentatively, D is TRBD1 (5 bases). Per germline, CDR1 SEHNR and CDR2 FQNEAQ (reference sequence). The CDR3 is 16 residues long. The V and J ends lost 0 bases and 4 bases respectively, with 15 bases between them. CDR3: CASSLALTAVSYGYTF. Here the CDR3 DNA reads TGTGCCAGCAGCTTAGCGTTGACAGCGGTGAGCTATGGCTACACCTTC.

The J gene is TRBJ2-1, the V gene TRBV12-3 or TRBV12-4; D remains unclear. V lost 8 bases and J lost 2, with 1 base in between. The CDR3 contains 10 residues. CDR3 in amino acids: CASAYNEQFF. In DNA, the CDR3 is TGTGCCAGCGCCTACAATGAGCAGTTCTTC.

This clonotype was recorded at least ten times. The chain recombines TRBV20-1 with TRBJ1-1; 10 positions agree with TRBD1. The V gene's germline CDR1 is DFQATT and CDR2 SNEGSKA (reference sequence). V trimming: 3 bases; J trimming: 0 bases; junction bases outside the gene matches: 10. This CDR3 has 17 residues. Here the CDR3 reads CSARGDRGGFMNTEAFF. CDR3 coding DNA: TGCAGTGCTAGGGGGGACAGGGGAGGGTTCATGAACACTGAAGCTTTCTTT.

This clonotype has a handful of counts. V usage is TRBV6-1 and J usage is TRBJ2-3; TRBD2 matches at 9 bases. Germline-derived CDR1 and CDR2 are MNHNS and SASEGT. The J segment lost 3 bases and the V segment lost 6 bases, leaving 7 bases of the junction unmatched. The CDR3 consists of 15 residues. The CDR3: CASRNAGGPTDTQYF. CDR3 sequence (DNA): TGTGCCAGCAGGAACGCGGGGGGGCCTACAGATACGCAGTATTTT.

This clonotype was observed many times. This chain links TRBV30 with TRBJ2-1, with 8 bases that match TRBD1. The ends lost 5 bases at V and 3 bases at J; junction bases unmatched: 3. The CDR3 runs 13 residues. The germline gives CDR1 GTSNPN, CDR2 SVGIG (reference sequence). CDR3 nucleotide sequence: TGTGCCTGGGCACAGGGGGGCTACAATGAGCAGTTCTTC. Amino acid sequence: CAWAQGGYNEQFF.

This clonotype was seen a handful of times. The V call is TRBV11-2, the J call TRBJ2-1; D call uncertain. This CDR3 is built from 13 residues. V was shortened by 3 bases and J by 7 bases, with 10 bases between the two germline ends. Germline V gives CDR1 SGHAT, CDR2 FQNNGV. Written as DNA, the CDR3 is TGTGCCAGCAGCTTCTCCCGGCGTAATGAGCAGTTCTTC. Protein product: CASSFSRRNEQFF.

There are many counts of this clonotype. The V call is TRBV2, the J call TRBJ1-1, with a possible D match to TRBD1 (5 bases). Trimming removed 6 bases at V and 1 base at J, with 12 bases between. The CDR3 runs 14 residues. The germline gives CDR1 SNHLY, CDR2 FYNNEI. The CDR3 region is CASRPDMKNTEAFF. CDR3 sequence (DNA): TGTGCCAGCAGACCGGACATGAAGAACACTGAAGCTTTCTTT.

A few counts support this clonotype. This chain links TRBV4-1 with TRBJ2-1, with D perhaps given as TRBD1 or TRBD2 (5 bases each). V lost 1 base, J lost 4 bases, and 14 bases lay in between. CDR1 is MGHRA, CDR2 YSYEKL, per germline. The length of the CDR3 is 16 residues. The CDR3 region is CASSQATGLRYNEQFF. The CDR3, as DNA: TGCGCCAGCAGCCAAGCAACAGGACTGAGATACAATGAGCAGTTCTTC.

This clonotype was detected many times. The chain recombines TRBV20-1 with TRBJ2-5, with D hard to call. The V end lost 3 bases, the J end lost 4 bases, and 12 bases lay between the germline ends. The CDR3 has 13 amino acids. Germline V gives CDR1 DFQATT, CDR2 SNEGSKA (reference sequence). In nucleotides, the CDR3 is TGCAGTGCTAGTTACCAGGTGGTAGAGACCCAGTACTTC. Protein: CSASYQVVETQYF.

This clonotype was seen ten or more times. The genes are TRBV11-1 and TRBJ2-7; TRBD1 aligns across 10 bases. Germline CDR1 and CDR2: SGHAT and FQDESV (reference sequence). The CDR3 runs 14 residues. Germline trimming cut 5 bases from V and 7 bases from J; bases unmatched to any gene: 8. The CDR3 loop is CASSRPGQGKEQYF. The CDR3 DNA reads as TGTGCCAGCAGCCGACCGGGACAGGGGAAGGAGCAGTACTTC.

This clonotype has ten or more counts. The rearrangement joins TRBV20-1 to TRBJ2-7; 11 nucleotides align to TRBD2. With V trimmed by 6 bases and J by 1 base, 5 bases remained unmatched. From germline, CDR1 is DFQATT and CDR2 SNEGSKA (reference sequence). CDR3 length: 14 amino acids. The CDR3 region is CSARGLAVSYEQYF. DNA of the CDR3: TGCAGTGCGCGGGGACTAGCGGTTTCCTACGAGCAGTACTTC.

In this sample, this clonotype turned up a few times. The rearrangement uses TRBV5-1 and TRBJ1-6; a weak D match, TRBD1 (6 bases). The CDR3 runs to 15 residues. CDR1 is SGHRS and CDR2 is YFSETQ in the germline V gene. Trimming cost V 4 bases and J 7 bases, with 15 bases left between them. The CDR3 loop reads CASSALQGENSPLHF. The CDR3, as DNA: TGCGCCAGCAGCGCTTTACAGGGAGAAAATTCACCCCTCCACTTT.

The V and J genes are TRBV20-1 and TRBJ2-1; TRBD2 matches 13 bases. The germline CDR1 and CDR2 sequences are DFQATT and SNEGSKA (reference sequence). This CDR3 comprises 14 residues. Trimming at V came to 6 bases and at J to 7 bases, leaving 6 bases not matched to a gene. CDR3 residues: CSAAKTSGGNEQFF. CDR3 coding DNA: TGCAGTGCCGCAAAGACTAGCGGGGGGAATGAGCAGTTCTTC.

This clonotype was seen many times. V usage is TRBV11-2 and J usage is TRBJ1-6; D not certain. The germline V gene encodes CDR1 SGHAT and CDR2 FQNNGV. This CDR3 is 14 amino acids long. V lost 7 bases and J 8 bases, leaving 15 bases between the germline ends. The CDR3 DNA reads as TGTGCCAGCACCCCAGAGGGTAGGCATTCACCCCTCCACTTT. Its protein product is CASTPEGRHSPLHF.

The table lists this clonotype with a few counts. The genes are TRBV5-1 and TRBJ2-2; perhaps TRBD1 as D (6 bases). V was cut by 4 bases and J by 1 base, with 14 bases left in between. The germline CDR1 and CDR2 sequences are SGHRS and YFSETQ. CDR3 length: 16 amino acids. CDR3 DNA: TGCGCCAGCAGCGTAATTCCGGGACAGAACACCGGGGAGCTGTTTTTT. It is translated as CASSVIPGQNTGELFF.

The V gene is TRBV5-1, the J gene TRBJ1-3; D gene ambiguous. V lost 2 bases to trimming and J lost 3 bases, with 9 bases between them. The V gene's germline CDR1 is SGHRS and CDR2 YFSETQ. The CDR3 consists of 14 residues. The DNA for the CDR3 is TGCGCCAGCAGCTTCTCCGGGGTTGGAAACACCATATATTTT. It encodes CASSFSGVGNTIYF.

In the case of this clonotype: This sequence may be a read error, since a much larger clone differs from it by one base. The chain joins TRBV6-1 to TRBJ2-7, with 13 bases aligning to TRBD2. CDR1 and CDR2 (germline): MNHNS, SASEGT. The CDR3 contains 16 residues. CDR3 sequence reads: CPSSRLAGGRGYEQYF. DNA of the CDR3: TGTCCCAGCAGTCGACTAGCGGGGGGTCGGGGGTACGAGCAGTACTTC.

This clonotype has a handful of counts. This CDR3 reads CASSFVQRGGGEQFF. The CDR3 coding sequence is TGTGCCAGCAGCTTCGTCCAGCGGGGGGGGGGTGAGCAGTTCTTC. The chain uses TRBV7-2 and TRBJ2-1; 10 bases fit TRBD2. Germline CDR1 is SGHTA and CDR2 is FQGNSA. The CDR3 runs to 15 residues. The V segment lost 3 bases and the J segment 9 bases; nucleotides outside the gene matches: 8.

This clonotype showed up just a few times. The V call is TRBV11-2, the J call TRBJ2-5; the match to TRBD2 covers 9 bases. V was pared by 5 bases and J by 4 bases, with 11 bases of the junction left unmatched. CDR3 length: 16 residues. The germline V gene has CDR1 SGHAT and CDR2 FQNNGV. This chain's CDR3 is CASSPNSGGLLETQYF. The DNA of the CDR3 is TGTGCCAGCAGCCCAAATAGCGGGGGCCTTCTAGAGACCCAGTACTTC.

This clonotype was counted a few times. The rearrangement joins TRBV12-3 or TRBV12-4 to TRBJ1-2; D gene unclear. With 3 bases removed from V and 9 bases from J, the gap between germline ends came to 14 bases. The CDR3 is 13 residues long. This chain's CDR3 is CASSFDGSSSYTF. CDR3 nucleotides: TGTGCCAGCAGTTTCGACGGGAGTTCTAGCTACACCTTC.

The V call is TRBV5-1, the J call TRBJ1-4, with D maybe TRBD1 (5 bases). Germline lookup yields CDR1 SGHRS and CDR2 YFSETQ. Trimming removed 4 bases at V and 4 bases at J, with 11 bases between. This CDR3 contains 14 residues. The CDR3 loop reads CASSTQGDNEKLFF. CDR3 bases: TGCGCCAGCAGCACCCAGGGAGATAATGAAAAACTGTTTTTT.

Only a few counts were recorded for this clonotype. This rearrangement joins TRBV4-1 to TRBJ2-1; D is possibly TRBD2 (7 bases). This CDR3 is 17 amino acids long. Germline loops: CDR1 MGHRA, CDR2 YSYEKL. Trimming pared 3 bases from V and 2 bases from J, leaving 17 bases between. CDR3 in amino acids: CASSQYEGGGTYNEQFF. The CDR3 coding sequence is TGCGCCAGCAGCCAGTACGAGGGGGGGGGCACCTACAATGAGCAGTTCTTC.

The chain links TRBV6-1 to TRBJ2-7, with a weak D call TRBD1 (5 bases). CDR1 is MNHNS, CDR2 SASEGT, per germline. CDR3 length: 14 amino acids. V shed 8 bases and J shed 3 bases, with 17 bases lying between them. The CDR3 loop is CASGALPRVYEQYF. The CDR3 DNA follows: TGTGCCAGCGGTGCCCTGCCCAGGGTCTACGAGCAGTACTTC.

The rearrangement links TRBV29-1 to TRBJ1-2; 8 bases match TRBD1. This CDR3 spans 13 amino acids. The germline V gene encodes CDR1 SQVTM and CDR2 ANQGSEA. Germline trimming cut 0 bases from V and 4 bases from J; bases unmatched to any gene: 1. CDR3 protein: CSVEDGQGYGYTF. The CDR3 DNA follows: TGCAGCGTTGAAGACGGACAGGGCTATGGCTACACCTTC. Looking up the rest from reference TRBV29-1 and TRBJ1-2 gives the full variable domain: SAVISQKPSRDICQRGTSLTIQCQVDSQVTMMFWYRQQPGQSLTLIATANQGSEATYESGFVIDKFPISRPNLTFSTLTVSNMSPEDSSIYLCSVEDGQGYGYTFGSGTRLTVV.

CDR3 DNA: TGTGCCAGCAGCTTAGTTGTTCGATCTGGAAACACCATATATTTT. Its translation is CASSLVVRSGNTIYF. The chain has TRBV7-2 and TRBJ1-3; D remains ambiguous. Looked up from germline, CDR1 is SGHTA and CDR2 is FQGNSA. Trimming took off 1 base at V and 1 base at J, with 8 bases between the two ends. The CDR3 loop spans 15 amino acids. Supplemented by reference TRBV7-2 and TRBJ1-3, the full variable domain reads GAGVSQSPSNKVTEKGKDVELRCDPISGHTALYWYRQSLGQGLEFLIYFQGNSAPDKSGLPSDRFSAERTGGSVSTLTIQRTQQEDSAVYLCASSLVVRSGNTIYFGEGSWLTVV.